This T cell receptor (beta chain) was captured by sequencing in a study of shared clonotypes between healthy human individuals. Replicate PCRs for sorted subsets used approximately 190 ng DNA; this equaled about 30,000 T cell genomes. Produced via immunoSEQ multiplex PCR; TCRdb's table is partial and in-frame only. The sample holds roughly 2.2 million clones, about nine tenths seen once. General study results and limits: About 5% of naive CD4 clonotypes were shared across a handful of donors.

As concerns this clone: Its cognate antigen is unknown. This sample also contains other DNA sequences that code for the same CDR3.

This CDR3 has 15 amino acids. Trimming shortened V by 0 bases and J by 2 bases, and 11 bases separated the two germline ends. Germline loops: CDR1 SGHRS, CDR2 YFSETQ. Naive CD4+ cells were CD45RA-selected; the remaining cells were memory. The rearrangement joins TRBV5-1 to TRBJ2-5, with D perhaps TRBD2 (6 bases). The source material was naive CD4+ T cells from PBMCs. Subset meaning: CD45RA+ positively selected. The sequence was obtained from a man younger than 30 in good health. Some clones in this sample may be carry-over from other donors' samples. The CDR3 coding sequence is TGCGCCAGCAGCTTGGCCGGGGGATGGCAAGAGACCCAGTACTTC. Its translation is CASSLAGGWQETQYF. Drawing the rest from reference TRBV5-1 and TRBJ2-5, the complete variable domain is KAGVTQTPRYLIKTRGQQVTLSCSPISGHRSVSWYQQTPGQGLQFLFEYFSETQRNKGNFPGRFSGRQFSNSRSEMNVSTLELGDSALYLCASSLAGGWQETQYFGPGTRLLVL.